This T cell receptor beta chain is drawn from a study of cytomegalovirus exposure and HLA in healthy donors. The study, taken as a whole, reports: Earlier analysis found most TCR beta V segments productive about 87% or about 30% of the time. Later analysis demonstrated an association between a missense DCLRE1C variant and TCR beta V- and J-gene trimming.

As regards this clone: Its antigen is unidentified.

PCR primers comprised 60 Vbeta and 13 Jbeta primers. The repertoire was sequenced with immunoSEQ multiplex PCR; TCRdb's copy has only in-frame clones and lacks some. The sample consists of 95,000 to 100,000 clones, 65% to 80% of them appearing once. The CDR3 has 14 amino acids. The ends lost 0 bases at V and 8 bases at J; junction bases unmatched: 7. The germline gives CDR1 SGHDT, CDR2 YYEEEE. This clonotype was obtained from a man over 45 in good health and CMV-seronegative. The rearrangement joins TRBV5-6 to TRBJ1-2; the match to TRBD1 covers 7 bases. Sequencing was performed on PBMCs. The CDR3 spells CASSLGEGGEGYTF. CDR3 in DNA: TGTGCCAGCAGCTTGGGGGAAGGGGGCGAAGGCTACACCTTC. The whole variable domain, filled in from reference TRBV5-6 and TRBJ1-2, reads DAGVTQSPTHLIKTRGQQVTLRCSPKSGHDTVSWYQQALGQGPQFIFQYYEEEERQRGNFPDRFSGHQFPNYSSELNVNALLLGDSALYLCASSLGEGGEGYTFGSGTRLTVV.